The rows below give T cell receptor beta chains drawn from one sample of a study of OX40 agonist ivuxolimab in advanced cancers. Profiled with immunoSEQ multiplex PCR; TCRdb holds only in-frame clones, not every one. The sample lists tens of thousands of clones, 88% occurring once. The material sequenced was CD4+ or CD8+ T cells sorted from blood, taken in a trial of the OX40 agonist ivuxolimab. All receptors come from an adult with an advanced solid tumor such as melanoma, head and neck, liver or kidney cancer. Both conserved end residues are part of each CDR3. The D gene is left open where the match is weak. Some rows have no size entry. The others give once, few or many, or a class for an expanded clone.

d_call	j_call	clone_size	v_call	cdr3_length	cdr3_nt	cdr3_aa
TRBD2	TRBJ2-5	-	TRBV5-1	18	TGCGCCAGCAGCTTTGGGGGACTAGCGGGGGGACTCCAAGAGACCCAGTACTTC	CASSFGGLAGGLQETQYF
-	TRBJ2-2	-	TRBV19	13	TGTGCCAGTAGTATTACTAACACCGGGGAGCTGTTTTTT	CASSITNTGELFF
-	TRBJ1-5	-	TRBV7-3	15	TGTGCCAGCAGCTTAGGTTTCAGGCCCCACGGGCCCCAGCATTTT	CASSLGFRPHGPQHF
-	TRBJ2-1	-	TRBV10-3	15	TGTGCCATCAGTGCGACGGGACTGCTGTACAATGAGCAGTTCTTC	CAISATGLLYNEQFF
-	TRBJ1-4	-	TRBV6-5	15	TGTGCCAGCAGCTCTGCGACCGGGTTTAATGAAAAACTGTTTTTT	CASSSATGFNEKLFF
-	TRBJ2-1	-	TRBV29-1	16	TGCAGCGTTGAAGGTTCTCGGGGGAGCTCCTACAATGAGCAGTTCTTC	CSVEGSRGSSYNEQFF
-	TRBJ1-5	-	TRBV7-3	13	TGTGCCAGCAGCGCCGGACAGAATCAGCCCCAGCATTTT	CASSAGQNQPQHF
TRBD1	TRBJ2-5	-	TRBV18	15	TGTGCCAGCTCACCCTCCGGGACAGCCTTAGAGACCCAGTACTTC	CASSPSGTALETQYF
-	TRBJ1-3	-	TRBV5-1	16	TGCGCCAGCAGCTTGGATGGTAGGGGGATTGGAAACACCATATATTTT	CASSLDGRGIGNTIYF
-	TRBJ1-2	-	TRBV7-9	13	TGTGCCAGCAGTCCCCGCGAGCCTGATGGCTACACCTTC	CASSPREPDGYTF
TRBD2	TRBJ2-4	-	TRBV2	16	TGTGCCAGCAGTGAAGGGACTAGCGGGGTGGTCCACTCTCAGTACTTC	CASSEGTSGVVHSQYF
TRBD1	TRBJ2-3	few	TRBV5-5	14	TGTGCCAGCAGCTACTACAGGGGGCGAGATACGCAGTATTTT	CASSYYRGRDTQYF
-	TRBJ2-7	few	TRBV19	14	TGTGCCAGCGGGGCTAGGTCGAGCTCCTACGAGCAGTACTTC	CASGARSSSYEQYF
-	TRBJ1-5	-	TRBV18	13	TGTGCCAGCTCACCGGGACTGGATCAGCCCCAGCATTTT	CASSPGLDQPQHF
-	TRBJ1-4	-	TRBV5-4	16	TGTGCCAGCAGCTCCGATGGGGGGGTTGTAGGCGAAAAACTGTTTTTT	CASSSDGGVVGEKLFF
-	TRBJ2-1	-	TRBV28	14	TGTGCCAGCAGTTTATACCCGGGGAGGAATGAGCAGTTCTTC	CASSLYPGRNEQFF
-	TRBJ2-1	-	TRBV28	15	TGTGCCAGCAGTTTATTTCCTACAACTACAAATGAGCAGTTCTTC	CASSLFPTTTNEQFF
TRBD1	TRBJ2-6	few	TRBV9	20	TGTGCCAGCAGCACACCGGGACAGCCGACCCATTCCTCTGGGGCCAACGTCCTGACTTTC	CASSTPGQPTHSSGANVLTF
-	TRBJ2-4	-	TRBV7-9	16	TGTGCCAGCAGCTTAGCGGCAGGGCATGAGGGAAACATTCAGTACTTC	CASSLAAGHEGNIQYF
-	TRBJ2-3	-	TRBV7-2	14	TGTGCCAGCAGCTTAGGTCGGGTAGGGGATACGCAGTATTTT	CASSLGRVGDTQYF
TRBD1	TRBJ1-1	-	TRBV9	13	TGTGCCAGCAGCCAAGGGGGCGATACTGAAGCTTTCTTT	CASSQGGDTEAFF
-	TRBJ1-5	few	TRBV10-1	13	TGCGCCAGCAGTGTAACGGGAACTCAGCCCCAGCATTTT	CASSVTGTQPQHF
TRBD2	TRBJ2-1	-	TRBV5-1	15	TGCGCCAGCAGCTTTCTAGCGGGGGCCGACAATGAGCAGTTCTTC	CASSFLAGADNEQFF
-	TRBJ2-7	-	TRBV4-2	12	TGTGCCAGCAGCCTCCCCAGCTACGAGCAGTACTTC	CASSLPSYEQYF